This record concerns one T cell receptor beta chain sequence. Its antigen remains unidentified. Libraries were prepared by immunoSEQ multiplex PCR; TCRdb keeps only in-frame clonotypes and omits some of them. The table has 6,000 to 8,000 clones, more than 75% seen once. Germline lookup yields CDR1 SEHNR and CDR2 FQNEAQ (reference sequence). V shed 5 bases, J shed 3 bases, and the junction held 6 bases outside the gene matches. The CDR3 is 14 residues long. This specimen comes from a study of regulatory and conventional T cells in RAG deficiency. Study-wide findings and caveats: RAG-deficient patients showed markedly lower Shannon entropy and higher Simpson indices than control T-cell subsets. Shorter CDR3s in all patient subsets; >75% Treg-Tconv overlap in Omenn. Omenn CD25-high CD127-low cells may be activated cells, not true Tregs.

The sample also formed part of further work on regulatory T cells. That investigation notes: Primers: 52 TRBV forward and 13 TRBJ reverse. Patient repertoires had restricted TRB V-J pairs and skewed V and J usage, most in Tregs.

The chain employs TRBV7-9 and TRBJ2-5; 7 bases agree with TRBD2. This receptor was taken from a human donor in good health. What was sequenced was CD8+ T cells sorted from blood. This chain's CDR3 is CASSPWGGEETQYF. In DNA form, the CDR3 reads TGTGCCAGCAGCCCCTGGGGGGGAGAAGAGACCCAGTACTTC. The whole variable domain, filled in from reference TRBV7-9 and TRBJ2-5, reads DTGVSQNPRHKITKRGQNVTFRCDPISEHNRLYWYRQTLGQGPEFLTYFQNEAQLEKSRLLSDRFSAERPKGSFSTLEIQRTEQGDSAMYLCASSPWGGEETQYFGPGTRLLVL.